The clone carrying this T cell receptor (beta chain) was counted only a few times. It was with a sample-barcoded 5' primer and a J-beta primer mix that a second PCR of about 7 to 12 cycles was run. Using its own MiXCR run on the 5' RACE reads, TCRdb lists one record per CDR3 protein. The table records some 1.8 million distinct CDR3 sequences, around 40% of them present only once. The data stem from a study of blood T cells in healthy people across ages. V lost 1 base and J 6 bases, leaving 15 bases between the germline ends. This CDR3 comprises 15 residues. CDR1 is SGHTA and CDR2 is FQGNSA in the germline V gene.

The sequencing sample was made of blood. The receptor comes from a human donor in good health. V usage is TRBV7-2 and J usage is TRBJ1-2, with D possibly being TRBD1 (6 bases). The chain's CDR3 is CASSLDHRAVDGYTF. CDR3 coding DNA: TGTGCCAGCAGCTTAGACCACAGGGCGGTAGATGGCTACACCTTC.